The 16 T cell receptor beta chains in this list originate from one sample, sequenced in a study of T-cell memory formation after mild COVID-19 (dated by TCRdb to the early 2020s). To prepare the library, 5' RACE was applied. TCRdb shows the sequencer as Illumina NovaSeq 6000. The public reads were quality trimmed at Q25 with fastp and then assembled into clones with MiXCR by TCRdb, keeping productive beta chains. Entries that share a CDR3 protein sequence are merged under the most common genes and DNA. The sample table contains under 200,000 distinct CDR3 sequences; only one count was recorded for 25% to 40% of them. The ten largest make up about 12% of the sample. Sequences were obtained from PBMCs or a T cell subset sorted from them (not recorded which). Receptors were obtained from an adult woman who had mild COVID-19 (a few samples of this study predate the infection). The sample titles of this study are shuffled in the database, so cell type and time point are left out; the donor was told from shared clones.

This clonotype came up a few times. The gene calls are TRBV4-1 and TRBJ2-5; maybe TRBD1 (5 bases). V was shortened by 2 bases and J by 0 bases, with 7 bases between the two germline ends. CDR3 size: 14 residues. Germline lookup yields CDR1 MGHRA and CDR2 YSYEKL. In nucleotides, the CDR3 is TGCGCCAGCAGCCAAAAGGGGTACCAAGAGACCCAGTACTTC. This codes for CASSQKGYQETQYF.

The V call is TRBV4-3, the J call TRBJ1-2; D gene ambiguous. Germline-derived CDR1 and CDR2 are LGHNA and YSLEER. The CDR3 extends over 14 amino acids. Deletions cut 0 bases from V and 6 bases from J, with 11 bases between. CDR3 DNA sequence: TGCGCCAGCAGCCAAGATTCACAGTATAATGGCTACACCTTC. As protein: CASSQDSQYNGYTF.

This rearrangement joins TRBV28 to TRBJ2-7, with no clear D. Trimming pared 8 bases from V and 3 bases from J, leaving 14 bases between. This CDR3 region has 13 residues. CDR1 is MDHEN, CDR2 SYDVKM, per germline. The CDR3 nucleotides read TGTGCCAGCTATTATACGGAAAGCTACGAGCAGTACTTC. Amino acids: CASYYTESYEQYF.

Only a few counts were recorded for this clonotype. The chain has TRBV10-3 and TRBJ2-4; D remains ambiguous. The CDR3 is made up of 11 amino acids. The germline gives CDR1 ENHRY, CDR2 SYGVKD. Trimming removed 10 bases at V and 9 bases at J, with 13 bases between. The CDR3 DNA is TGTGCCAGCTCGGCTGGTACCATTCAGTACTTC. It yields the protein CASSAGTIQYF.

The V gene is TRBV6-2 or TRBV6-3, the J gene TRBJ2-7; 7 positions agree with TRBD2. The CDR3 spans 14 residues. Germline trimming cut 2 bases from V and 3 bases from J; bases unmatched to any gene: 4. Germline V gives CDR1 MNHEY, CDR2 SVGEGT. CDR3 nucleotide sequence: TGTGCCAGCAGTTACGACGCGGGAGTCTACGAGCAGTACTTC. Translation gives CASSYDAGVYEQYF.

J is TRBJ1-3 and V is TRBV12-3 or TRBV12-4, with D maybe TRBD1 (6 bases). V was trimmed by 3 bases and J by 3 bases, leaving 12 bases between them. The CDR3 is 15 residues long. CDR3 nucleotide sequence: TGTGCCAGCAGTTTCCTACAGGGTGGTGGAAACACCATATATTTT. It codes for CASSFLQGGGNTIYF.

CDR3 coding DNA: TGCAGCGTGACAGGTCAAACCTACGAGCAGTACTTC. Amino acid sequence: CSVTGQTYEQYF. V and J are TRBV20-1 and TRBJ2-7; TRBD1 might be the D (6 bases). In germline, CDR1 is DFQATT, CDR2 SNEGSKA (reference sequence). The CDR3 is 12 amino acids.

The CDR3, as DNA: TGTGCCAGACTAGCGGGAGTCAATGAGCAGTTCTTC. Protein: CARLAGVNEQFF. The gene calls are TRBV30 and TRBJ2-1; 12 positions agree with TRBD2. V shed 8 bases and J 6 bases; nucleotides not matched to a gene: 2. Per germline, CDR1 GTSNPN and CDR2 SVGIG (reference sequence). The CDR3 extends over 12 amino acids.

The J gene is TRBJ2-1, the V gene TRBV12-3 or TRBV12-4, with D perhaps matching TRBD1 (6 bases). Between the trimmed V and J ends, which lost 4 bases and 3 bases, there was a span of 10 bases. The CDR3 runs to 14 residues. CDR3 region: CASSWVQGYNEQFF. CDR3 DNA sequence: TGTGCCAGCAGTTGGGTACAGGGCTACAATGAGCAGTTCTTC.

The CDR3 DNA sequence: TGTGCCAGCAGCTTAGACGCACAGGGAAACTATGGCTACACCTTC. Amino acids: CASSLDAQGNYGYTF. The V gene is TRBV7-9, the J gene TRBJ1-2, with D tentatively TRBD1 (6 bases). V gave up 1 base and J gave up 2 bases, with 11 bases separating them. Per the germline V gene, CDR1 is SEHNR and CDR2 is FQNEAQ (reference sequence). CDR3 size: 15 residues.

The count of this clonotype is one. The V and J genes are TRBV6-5 and TRBJ2-1, with 7 nucleotides matching TRBD2. The V gene end was trimmed by 6 bases and the J gene end by 1 base; junction bases not matched to a gene: 9. This CDR3 is 16 amino acids long. Germline values: CDR1 MNHEY, CDR2 SVGAGI. The CDR3 coding sequence is TGTGCCAGCAGGTTTTCGACAGCGGGATCCTACAATGAGCAGTTCTTC. Protein product: CASRFSTAGSYNEQFF.

This chain joins TRBV29-1 and TRBJ2-3; D is perhaps TRBD1 (6 bases). Trimming left V 4 bases short and J 4 bases short, with 12 bases between. Germline V gene data show CDR1 as SQVTM and CDR2 as ANQGSEA. CDR3 length equals 13 residues. The DNA of the CDR3 is TGCAGCGTTGGGGGACATCAACCAGATACGCAGTATTTT. Its translation is CSVGGHQPDTQYF.

This clonotype came up a few times. The V gene is TRBV7-8, the J gene TRBJ1-4; no clear D gene. Germline V gene data show CDR1 as SGHVS and CDR2 as FQNEAQ. The CDR3 length is 15 residues. V was clipped by 5 bases and J by 5 bases, with 15 bases between them. This CDR3 is CASSPHLIGNEKLFF. CDR3 nucleotides: TGTGCCAGCAGCCCCCACCTCATCGGGAATGAAAAACTGTTTTTT.

This clonotype was detected only a few times. The chain is built from TRBV15 and TRBJ2-7; 16 nucleotides match TRBD2. The CDR3 loop spans 17 amino acids. The junction had 4 bases not matched to a gene; V was cut back by 0 bases and J by 5 bases. Per the germline V gene, CDR1 is LNHNV and CDR2 is YYDKDF (reference sequence). CDR3 loop: CATSRDGTSGRADEQYF. For the CDR3, the DNA is TGTGCCACCAGCAGAGATGGGACTAGCGGGAGGGCCGACGAGCAGTACTTC.

The rearrangement links TRBV4-1 to TRBJ2-7; weak D call: TRBD2 (5 bases). Trimming shortened V by 2 bases and J by 4 bases, and 18 bases separated the two germline ends. Germline V CDR1 and CDR2: MGHRA, YSYEKL. This CDR3 spans 16 amino acids. CDR3 bases: TGCGCCAGCAGCCAATTACTAGAGACACGATATTACGAGCAGTACTTC. Protein: CASSQLLETRYYEQYF.

The chain is built from TRBV29-1 and TRBJ1-3; no reliable D call. Looked up from germline, CDR1 is SQVTM and CDR2 is ANQGSEA. The CDR3 spans 12 residues. Trimming removed 4 bases at V and 0 bases at J, with 4 bases between. The CDR3 DNA reads as TGCAGCGTTGTGCACTCTGGAAACACCATATATTTT. It is translated as CSVVHSGNTIYF.